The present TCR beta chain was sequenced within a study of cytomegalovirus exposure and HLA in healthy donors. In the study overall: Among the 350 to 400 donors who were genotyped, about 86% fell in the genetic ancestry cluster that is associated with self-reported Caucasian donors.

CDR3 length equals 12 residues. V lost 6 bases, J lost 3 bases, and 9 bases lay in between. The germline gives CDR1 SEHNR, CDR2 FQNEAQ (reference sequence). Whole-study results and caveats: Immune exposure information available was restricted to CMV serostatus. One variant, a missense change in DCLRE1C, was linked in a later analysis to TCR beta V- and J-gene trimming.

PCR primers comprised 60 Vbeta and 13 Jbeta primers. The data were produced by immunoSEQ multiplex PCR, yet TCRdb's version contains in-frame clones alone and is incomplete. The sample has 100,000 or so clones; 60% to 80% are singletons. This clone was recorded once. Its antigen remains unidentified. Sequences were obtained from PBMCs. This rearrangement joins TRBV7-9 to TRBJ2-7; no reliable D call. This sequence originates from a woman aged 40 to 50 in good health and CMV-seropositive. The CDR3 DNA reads TGTGCCAGCAGGAACGGTGTCTACGAGCAGTACTTC. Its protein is CASRNGVYEQYF.